This T cell receptor beta chain was sequenced during a study of graft-versus-host responses after intestinal transplantation (dated by TCRdb to the early 2020s). Regarding the complete study: The transplants that recipients got were multivisceral, liver-intestinal, or isolated intestinal. Graft-versus-host and host-versus-graft alloreactive T cell clones were tracked in the graft, circulation and bone marrow after intestinal transplantation using bulk TCR-beta CDR3 sequencing. Instead of going to the commercial service, samples from a few later patients were sequenced in-house on an Illumina MiSeq and processed with MiXCR. Every recipient was given anti-thymocyte globulin induction, then maintenance tacrolimus and steroids for 2 to 3 years. To identify alloreactive clones, pre-transplant mixed lymphocyte reaction products were sequenced and then compared with unstimulated pre-transplant donor and recipient T cells. The cohort enrolled about two dozen intestinal transplant recipients, one of whom was a retransplant, and a few patients without pretransplant specimens were excluded. Donor T cell macrochimerism was defined as a peak of at least 4% donor T cells among recipient peripheral blood mononuclear cells. The study at large found these results: GvH clones were detected in recipient bone marrow, and some appeared earlier in ileal mucosa or blood, consistent with an intestinal mucosal origin. Early after transplant, declines in HvG clones were associated with peak levels of circulating GvH clones. The conclusions were limited by the relatively low number and heterogeneity of the intestinal transplant patients. In patients with donor T cell macrochimerism, the allografts had high GvH to HvG T cell clonal ratios.

This specimen's time point label, per the study, means: cells obtained before transplantation from donor or recipient. CD3+CD4+ and CD3+CD8+ populations were FACS-sorted from unstimulated pre-transplant donor and recipient cells taken from spleen or lymph nodes. The germline V gene encodes CDR1 MRHNA and CDR2 SNTAGT. V trim: 2 bases; J trim: 5 bases; unmatched bases: 0. The CDR3 has 15 amino acids, counting the end cysteine and phenylalanine. The DNA shown is the 45-base CDR3, in frame from base 1. This clone was seen more than once but under ten times. Its antigen is currently not known. There are no base qualities to consult, and no much larger clone falls within one base. Library preparation used the immunoSEQ multiplex PCR assay. For most patients, genomic DNA was isolated using the Qiagen DNeasy Blood and Tissue Kit and was shipped frozen to Adaptive Biotechnologies for TCR sequencing. For most patients, genomic DNA was subjected to high-throughput TCR-beta CDR3 sequencing by Adaptive Biotechnologies. The original methods were these. Adaptive's ImmunoSEQ software was the source of the TCR sequencing data for 15 to 20 patients, while a few other patients were processed with MiXCR and VDJtools. To correct CD4 versus CD8 sorting errors, any sequence found in both subsets at a frequency ratio below 5:1 was removed. CDR3 nucleotide sequences shared between donor and recipient were removed because the origin of such sequences could not be assigned. At least 2-fold expansion over unstimulated cells and a minimum CFSE-low frequency of 0.002% (template counts) or 0.001% (read counts) were required for clones to be classified as alloreactive. Mappable clones were those detected in sequenced pre-transplant spleen, lymph node, or MLR CFSE-low populations of the donor or recipient. Cumulative frequency of alloreactive clones was calculated as a percentage of all sequences weighted by copy number. Here the immuneACCESS table is served through TCRdb, limited to in-frame sequences with V and J called. Missing clones are a known gap in these copies; in checked studies unresolved V genes cover under half, and the rest lacks a known reason. D and trimming come from the DNA, and the V and J calls and clone size come from that table. Present in this sample are tens of thousands of clones, approximately 93% of which were seen just once. The ten most abundant clones make up around 0.56% of the sample.

The source is a human donor who received an intestinal transplant. The sample in question was unstimulated CD8+ T cells sorted from spleen or lymph node cells, obtained before intestinal transplant. The V and J genes are TRBV6-4 and TRBJ2-1; TRBD2 matches 13 bases in the middle. The CDR3 region reads CASSDGTSGNNEQFF. The sequenced DNA is TGTGCCAGCAGTGACGGGACTAGCGGGAACAATGAGCAGTTCTTC.